This TCR beta chain appears in the sequencing data of a study of T-cell memory formation after mild COVID-19. Study results and caveats: Detection of some responders pre-infection suggested pre-existing cross-reactive memory T cells participated.

Comments on this clonotype: Its antigen remains unknown.

TCRdb redid the calling of the 5' RACE reads with MiXCR, one entry per CDR3 protein. The repertoire has roughly 480,000 distinct CDR3 sequences, approximately 25% of them found once; the top ten carry approximately 12%. This receptor was taken from an adult woman who had mild COVID-19 (a few samples of this study predate the infection). Cell type and time point are not known. Input material: PBMCs or a T cell subset sorted from them (not recorded which).

The CDR3, as DNA: TGTGCCAGCAGCGACAGGGGGAGTTCACCCCTCCACTTT. The encoded protein is CASSDRGSSPLHF. The chain carries TRBV14 and TRBJ1-6, with TRBD1 matching over 9 bases. CDR3 size: 13 residues. The germline V gene encodes CDR1 SGHDN and CDR2 FVKESK. With 5 bases clipped from V and 9 bases from J, the junction kept 2 bases outside the gene matches. Full variable domain (rest looked up from reference TRBV14 and TRBJ1-6): EAGVTQFPSHSVIEKGQTVTLRCDPISGHDNLYWYRRVMGKEIKFLLHFVKESKQDESGMPNNRFLAERTGGTYSTLKVQPAELEDSGVYFCASSDRGSSPLHFGNGTRLTVT.